This T cell receptor beta chain stems from a study of blood T cell repertoires in COVID-19. Turning to the study itself: Sites across the United States, Italy and Spain contributed samples from acute and convalescent COVID-19. Sources were T cells, B-cell-depleted T cells, or PBMCs; the material itself was cDNA or gDNA.

Study processing details: For nucleated cells, counts were estimated from reference gene primer amplification. Clones were sequenced by immunoSEQ multiplex PCR, and TCRdb holds only the in-frame ones, with some missing. For V, J and clone size, that table is used; D and trimming come from the DNA. Among about 170,000 clones listed, approximately 86% were seen once. The V and J ends lost 5 bases and 4 bases respectively, with 11 bases between them. This CDR3 has 13 residues. Germline-derived CDR1 and CDR2 are SGHNT and YENEEA. The sequenced sample was peripheral blood. The V call is TRBV11-3, the J call TRBJ1-1; TRBD1 is a possible D gene (6 bases). This TCR was sampled from a man aged 55-75 years who had recovered from COVID-19. CDR3 region: CASSQGMGTEAFF. CDR3 nucleotides: TGTGCCAGCAGCCAGGGGATGGGCACTGAAGCTTTCTTT.